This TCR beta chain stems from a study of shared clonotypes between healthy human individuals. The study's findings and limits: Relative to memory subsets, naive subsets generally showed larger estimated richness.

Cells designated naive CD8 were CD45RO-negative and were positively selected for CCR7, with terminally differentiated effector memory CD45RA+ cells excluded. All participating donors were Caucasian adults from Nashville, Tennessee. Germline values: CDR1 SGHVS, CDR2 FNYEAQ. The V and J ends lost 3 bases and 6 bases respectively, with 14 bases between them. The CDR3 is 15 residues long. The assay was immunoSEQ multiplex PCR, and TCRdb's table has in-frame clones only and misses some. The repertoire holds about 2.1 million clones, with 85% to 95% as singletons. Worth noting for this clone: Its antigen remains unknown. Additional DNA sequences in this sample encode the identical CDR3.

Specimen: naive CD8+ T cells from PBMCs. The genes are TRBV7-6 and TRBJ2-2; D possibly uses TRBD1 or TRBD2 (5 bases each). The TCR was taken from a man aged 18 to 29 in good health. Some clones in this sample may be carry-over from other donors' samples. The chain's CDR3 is CASSFSGLGAGELFF. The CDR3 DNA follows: TGTGCCAGCAGCTTCTCAGGGTTGGGGGCCGGGGAGCTGTTTTTT.